What follows is one T cell receptor (beta chain) and its context. In its sample, this clone was seen once. What antigen it recognizes has not been identified. No clone much larger than this one lies a single base away; base qualities are absent. This sample is part of a study of blood T cell repertoires in COVID-19 (dated by TCRdb to 2020 to 2021). Some background on the complete study: Collaborator samples came from the United States, Italy and Spain and covered acute and convalescent phases of COVID-19. The prospective study material was composed of cDNA or gDNA derived from T cells, B-cell-depleted T cells, or PBMCs. The dataset comprised deeply sampled blood TCRbeta repertoires from subjects exposed to, actively infected with, or recovered from COVID-19. A freely available public database, intended as a resource for researchers studying the immune response to SARS-CoV-2, is where the repertoires were released. Samples were obtained from the ongoing ImmuneRACE study (first 160 participants) and from approximately 1,200 subjects provided by 6 global collaborators. The sample metadata nearly always contained a de-identified subject ID, COVID-19 status, age in years and sex. Where available, HLA class I and class II types were taken from metadata supplied by the sample provider and were not determined by assay-based typing. Summary of the overall study and its limitations: The quantity of clinical and demographic metadata differed by source and by participant and was supplied without curation.

A second Seattle source provided samples from volunteer blood donors who had recovered from COVID-19. Collaborating institutions collected whole blood in K2EDTA tubes following their own protocols. Collaborator samples were shipped for TCRbeta analysis as frozen whole blood, isolated PBMCs, or DNA extracted from either sample type. Reading the germline V gene (reference sequence) gives CDR1 SGHNT and CDR2 YYREEE. CDR3 length: 16 amino acids, cysteine to phenylalanine. Of the read, only the CDR3 DNA is kept; its 48 bases are in frame from base 1. V gives up 3 bases and J gives up 2 bases, and the segment between their germline ends measures 17 bases. The immunoSEQ Assay, a bias-controlled multiplex PCR, was used to amplify TCRbeta CDR3 regions from genomic DNA. The original pipeline was this. The number of nucleated cells in each sample was estimated from the amplification of reference gene primers within the assay. To quantify the absolute abundance of each unique TCRbeta CDR3 rearrangement, sequence reads were collapsed and filtered. For each sample, productive Simpson clonality was calculated as the square root of Simpson's diversity index over productive rearrangements. Here the immuneACCESS table is served through TCRdb, limited to in-frame sequences with V and J called. Missing clones are a known gap in these copies; in checked studies unresolved V genes cover under half, and the rest lacks a known reason. V, J and clone size were drawn from that table, and D and trimming were deduced from the DNA. The sample table shows roughly 230,000 clones, and 89% are seen once. Roughly 4.8% of the sample is taken by the ten largest.

This chain is built from TRBV5-4 and TRBJ1-2; confidence is insufficient to name the D gene. This receptor was identified in a woman between 35 and 50 years old who had recovered from COVID-19. The sequenced sample was peripheral blood. The base sequence is TGTGCCAGCAGCTCTCAACTAGTAACAGTAAACTATGGCTACACCTTC. This codes for CASSSQLVTVNYGYTF.